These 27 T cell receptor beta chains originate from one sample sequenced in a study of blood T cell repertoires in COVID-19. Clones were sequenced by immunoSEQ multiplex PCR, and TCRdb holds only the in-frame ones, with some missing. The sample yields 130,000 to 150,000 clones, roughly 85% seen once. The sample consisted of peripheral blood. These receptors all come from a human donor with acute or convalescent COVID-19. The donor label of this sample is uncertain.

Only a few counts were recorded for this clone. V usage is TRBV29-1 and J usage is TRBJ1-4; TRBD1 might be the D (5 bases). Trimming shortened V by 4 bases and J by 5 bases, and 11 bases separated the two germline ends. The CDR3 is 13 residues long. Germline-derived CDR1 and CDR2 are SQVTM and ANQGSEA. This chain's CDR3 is CSVARTMNEKLFF. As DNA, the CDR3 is TGCAGCGTTGCACGGACAATGAATGAAAAACTGTTTTTT.

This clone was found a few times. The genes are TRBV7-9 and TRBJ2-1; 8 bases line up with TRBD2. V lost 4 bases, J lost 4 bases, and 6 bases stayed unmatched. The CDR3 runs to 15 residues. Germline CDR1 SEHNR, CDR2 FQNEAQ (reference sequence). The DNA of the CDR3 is TGTGCCAGCAGCTCCCCGGCGGGGGGTTACAATGAGCAGTTCTTC. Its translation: CASSSPAGGYNEQFF.

CDR3 loop: CASSPGQLPSGNTIYF. The CDR3 DNA follows: TGTGCCAGCAGCCCGGGACAGCTACCCTCTGGAAACACCATATATTTT. V and J are TRBV7-9 and TRBJ1-3, with TRBD1 identical over 7 bases. This CDR3 is 16 amino acids long. Losses at the gene ends were 5 bases for V and 0 bases for J; bases not matched to a gene: 7. CDR1 and CDR2 from the germline V gene are SEHNR and FQNEAQ (reference sequence).

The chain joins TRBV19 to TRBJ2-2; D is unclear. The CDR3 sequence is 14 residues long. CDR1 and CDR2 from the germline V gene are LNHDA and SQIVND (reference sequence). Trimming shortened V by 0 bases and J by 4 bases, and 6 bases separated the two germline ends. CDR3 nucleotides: TGTGCCAGTAGTATAGAACTATTCACCGGGGAGCTGTTTTTT. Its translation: CASSIELFTGELFF.

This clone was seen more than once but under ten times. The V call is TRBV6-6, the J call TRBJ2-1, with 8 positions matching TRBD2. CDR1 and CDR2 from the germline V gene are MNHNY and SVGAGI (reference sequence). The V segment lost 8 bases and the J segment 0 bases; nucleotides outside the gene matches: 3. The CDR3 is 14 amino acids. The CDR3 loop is CASRRGGSYNEQFF. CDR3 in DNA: TGTGCCAGCCGCCGGGGGGGCTCCTACAATGAGCAGTTCTTC.

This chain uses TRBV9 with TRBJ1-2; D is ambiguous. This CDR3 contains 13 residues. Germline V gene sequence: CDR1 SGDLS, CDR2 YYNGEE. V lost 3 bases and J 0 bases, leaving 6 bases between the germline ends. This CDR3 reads CASSERTNYGYTF. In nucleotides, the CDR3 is TGTGCCAGCAGCGAGCGGACTAACTATGGCTACACCTTC.

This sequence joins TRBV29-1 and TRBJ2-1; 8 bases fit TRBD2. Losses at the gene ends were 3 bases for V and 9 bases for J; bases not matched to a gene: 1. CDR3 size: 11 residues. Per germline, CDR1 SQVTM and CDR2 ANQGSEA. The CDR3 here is CSVEGLGEQFF. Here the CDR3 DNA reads TGCAGCGTTGAGGGACTAGGTGAGCAGTTCTTC.

In DNA form, the CDR3 reads TGTGCCAGCAGCTCCGGGACAGGGGCTGACGGGGAGCTGTTTTTT. It codes for CASSSGTGADGELFF. The rearrangement links TRBV7-8 to TRBJ2-2, with TRBD1 matching over 10 bases. The CDR3 is 15 residues long. Germline V gene data show CDR1 as SGHVS and CDR2 as FQNEAQ. Unmatched junction bases numbered 6, after V lost 4 bases and J lost 7 bases.

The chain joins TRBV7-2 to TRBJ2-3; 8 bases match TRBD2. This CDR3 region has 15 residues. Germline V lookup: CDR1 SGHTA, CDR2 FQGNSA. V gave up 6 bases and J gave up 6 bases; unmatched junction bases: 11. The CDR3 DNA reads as TGTGCCAGCAGTCGGGAGGCGGGAGGTAGGGATACGCAGTATTTT. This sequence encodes CASSREAGGRDTQYF.

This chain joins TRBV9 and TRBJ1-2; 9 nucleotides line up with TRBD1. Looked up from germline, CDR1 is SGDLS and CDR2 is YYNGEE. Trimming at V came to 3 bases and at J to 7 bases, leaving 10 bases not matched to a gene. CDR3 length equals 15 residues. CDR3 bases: TGTGCCAGCAGCGCAAGGACGGGACAGGGTTTTGGCTACACCTTC. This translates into CASSARTGQGFGYTF.

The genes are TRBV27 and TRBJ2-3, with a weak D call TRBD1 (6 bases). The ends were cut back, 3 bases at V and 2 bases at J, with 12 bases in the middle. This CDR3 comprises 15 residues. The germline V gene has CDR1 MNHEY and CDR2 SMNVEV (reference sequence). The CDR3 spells CASSFQGQPTDTQYF. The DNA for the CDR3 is TGTGCCAGCAGTTTCCAAGGACAGCCCACAGATACGCAGTATTTT.

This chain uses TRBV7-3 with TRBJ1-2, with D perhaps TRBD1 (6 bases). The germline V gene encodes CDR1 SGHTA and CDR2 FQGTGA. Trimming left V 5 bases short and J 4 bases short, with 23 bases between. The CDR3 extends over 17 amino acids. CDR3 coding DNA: TGTGCCAGCAGCCTGGCAGGGGCCCCAGGTCTCGGCTATGGCTACACCTTC. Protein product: CASSLAGAPGLGYGYTF. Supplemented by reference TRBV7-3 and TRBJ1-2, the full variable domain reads GAGVSQTPSNKVTEKGKYVELRCDPISGHTALYWYRQSLGQGPEFLIYFQGTGAADDSGLPNDRFFAVRPEGSVSTLKIQRTERGDSAVYLCASSLAGAPGLGYGYTFGSGTRLTVV.

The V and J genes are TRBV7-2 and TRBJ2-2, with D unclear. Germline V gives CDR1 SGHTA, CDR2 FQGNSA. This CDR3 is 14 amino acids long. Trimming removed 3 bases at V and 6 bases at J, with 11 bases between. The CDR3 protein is CASSFLNNAGELFF. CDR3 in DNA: TGTGCCAGCAGCTTCCTAAATAACGCCGGGGAGCTGTTTTTT. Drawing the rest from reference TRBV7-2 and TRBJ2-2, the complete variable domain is GAGVSQSPSNKVTEKGKDVELRCDPISGHTALYWYRQSLGQGLEFLIYFQGNSAPDKSGLPSDRFSAERTGGSVSTLTIQRTQQEDSAVYLCASSFLNNAGELFFGEGSRLTVL.

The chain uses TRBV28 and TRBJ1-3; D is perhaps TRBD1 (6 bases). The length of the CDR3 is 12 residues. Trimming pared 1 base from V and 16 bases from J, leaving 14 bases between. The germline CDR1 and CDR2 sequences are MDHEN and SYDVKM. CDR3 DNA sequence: TGTGCCAGCAGTTTATCCGGGACAAAGTCGTATTTT. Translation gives CASSLSGTKSYF.

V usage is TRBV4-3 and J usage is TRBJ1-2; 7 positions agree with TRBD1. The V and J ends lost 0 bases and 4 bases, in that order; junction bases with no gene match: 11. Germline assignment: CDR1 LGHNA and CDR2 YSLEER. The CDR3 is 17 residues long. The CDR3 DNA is TGCGCCAGCAGCCAAGATAGGAAGGGGGCGAATATCTATGGCTACACCTTC. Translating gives CASSQDRKGANIYGYTF.

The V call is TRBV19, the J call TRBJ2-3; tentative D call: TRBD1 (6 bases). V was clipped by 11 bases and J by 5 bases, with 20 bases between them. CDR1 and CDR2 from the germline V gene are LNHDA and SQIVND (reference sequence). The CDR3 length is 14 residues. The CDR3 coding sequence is TGTGCCTCCCAGTCCCAGGGGTCGGGAGATACGCAGTATTTT. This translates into CASQSQGSGDTQYF.

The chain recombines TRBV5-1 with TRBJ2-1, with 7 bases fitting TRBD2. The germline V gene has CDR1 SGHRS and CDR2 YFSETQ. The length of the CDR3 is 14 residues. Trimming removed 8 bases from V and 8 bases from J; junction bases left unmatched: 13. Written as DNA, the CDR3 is TGCGCCAGTAAACCGGGACTACGGTGGGATGAGCAGTTCTTC. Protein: CASKPGLRWDEQFF.

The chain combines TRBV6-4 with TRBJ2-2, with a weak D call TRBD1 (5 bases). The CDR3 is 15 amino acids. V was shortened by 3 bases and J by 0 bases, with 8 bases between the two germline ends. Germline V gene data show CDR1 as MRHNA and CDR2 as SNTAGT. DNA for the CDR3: TGTGCCAGCAGTGAAAGGGGCACGAACACCGGGGAGCTGTTTTTT. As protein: CASSERGTNTGELFF.

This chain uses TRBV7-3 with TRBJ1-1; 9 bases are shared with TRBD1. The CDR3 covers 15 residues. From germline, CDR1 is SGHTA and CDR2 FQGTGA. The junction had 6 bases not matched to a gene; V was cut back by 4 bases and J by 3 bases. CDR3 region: CASSSTGGSDTEAFF. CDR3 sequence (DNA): TGTGCCAGCAGCTCGACAGGGGGTAGTGACACTGAAGCTTTCTTT.

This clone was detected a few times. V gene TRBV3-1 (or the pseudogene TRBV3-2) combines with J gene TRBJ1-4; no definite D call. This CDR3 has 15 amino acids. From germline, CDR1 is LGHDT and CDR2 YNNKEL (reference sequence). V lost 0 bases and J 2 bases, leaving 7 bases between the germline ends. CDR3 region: CASSQEQKTNEKLFF. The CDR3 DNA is TGTGCCAGCAGCCAAGAACAGAAGACTAATGAAAAACTGTTTTTT.

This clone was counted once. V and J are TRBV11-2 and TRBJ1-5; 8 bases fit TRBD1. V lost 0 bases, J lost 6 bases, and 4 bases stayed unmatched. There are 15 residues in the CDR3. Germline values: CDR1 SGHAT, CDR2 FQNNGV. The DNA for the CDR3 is TGTGCCAGCAGCTTAGATCAGGGGGCGGGTCAGCCCCAGCATTTT. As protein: CASSLDQGAGQPQHF.

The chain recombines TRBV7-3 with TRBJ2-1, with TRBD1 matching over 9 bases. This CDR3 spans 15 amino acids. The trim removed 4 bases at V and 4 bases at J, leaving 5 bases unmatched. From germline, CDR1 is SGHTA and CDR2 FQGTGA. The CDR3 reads CASSWGQGPYNEQFF. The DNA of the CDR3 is TGTGCCAGCAGCTGGGGACAGGGCCCTTACAATGAGCAGTTCTTC.

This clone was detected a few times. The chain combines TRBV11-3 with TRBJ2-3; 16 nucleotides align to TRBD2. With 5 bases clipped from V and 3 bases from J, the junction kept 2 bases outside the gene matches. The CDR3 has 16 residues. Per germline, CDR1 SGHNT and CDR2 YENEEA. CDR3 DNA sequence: TGTGCCAGCAGCCCGGGACTAGCGGGAGGGACAGATACGCAGTATTTT. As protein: CASSPGLAGGTDTQYF.

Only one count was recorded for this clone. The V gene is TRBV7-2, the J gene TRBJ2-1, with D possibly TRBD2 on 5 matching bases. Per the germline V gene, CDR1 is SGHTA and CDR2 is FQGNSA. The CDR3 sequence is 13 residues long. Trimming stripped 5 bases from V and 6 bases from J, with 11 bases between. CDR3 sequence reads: CASSLRRPNEQFF. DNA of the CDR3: TGTGCCAGCAGCCTGAGGAGGCCCAATGAGCAGTTCTTC.

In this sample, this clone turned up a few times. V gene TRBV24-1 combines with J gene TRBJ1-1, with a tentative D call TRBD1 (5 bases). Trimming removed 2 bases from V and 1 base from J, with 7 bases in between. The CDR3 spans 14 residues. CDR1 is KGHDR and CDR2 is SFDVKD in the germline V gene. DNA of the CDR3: TGTGCCACCAGTGATTCAGGGAAGAACACTGAAGCTTTCTTT. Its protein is CATSDSGKNTEAFF.

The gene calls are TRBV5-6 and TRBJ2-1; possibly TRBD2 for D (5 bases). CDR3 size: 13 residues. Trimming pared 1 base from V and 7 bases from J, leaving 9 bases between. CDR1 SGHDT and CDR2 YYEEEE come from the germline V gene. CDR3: CASSLPSQNEQFF. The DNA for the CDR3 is TGTGCCAGCAGCTTGCCTAGCCAGAATGAGCAGTTCTTC.

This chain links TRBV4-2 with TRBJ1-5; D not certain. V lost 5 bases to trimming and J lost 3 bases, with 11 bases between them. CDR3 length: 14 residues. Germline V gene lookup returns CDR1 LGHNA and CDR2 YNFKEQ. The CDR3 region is CASSAPADNQPQHF. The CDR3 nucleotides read TGTGCCAGCAGCGCCCCAGCGGACAATCAGCCCCAGCATTTT.